The 2 T cell receptor beta chains presented below share a single source sample, sequenced in a study of regulatory T cells in long-lasting Graves disease. With iRepertoire HTBI primers and Arm-PCR of CDR3 regions, TCR beta libraries were built. TCRdb analysed the multiplex PCR reads with MiXCR anew, one entry per CDR3 protein. The table has 360,000 or so distinct CDR3 sequences, 16% seen once; the top ten hold around 27%. Time point described: newly diagnosed GD, antithyroid drugs for less than 3 months. PBMC RNA was the source of the TCR library. In addition, the sample was reused for a study of T cells in Graves' hyperthyroidism and ophthalmopathy.

This specimen consisted of peripheral blood mononuclear cells (PBMCs), obtained at new diagnosis, from a patient treated with antithyroid drugs. Receptors were obtained from a man aged 40-50 years with Graves disease.

This clonotype showed up many times. The chain employs TRBV7-9 and TRBJ2-3, with D possibly being TRBD2 (6 bases). The germline CDR1 and CDR2 sequences are SEHNR and FQNEAQ (reference sequence). Trimming took off 3 bases at V and 1 base at J, with 11 bases between the two ends. The CDR3 contains 15 residues. The CDR3 is CASSFPREGTDTQYF. The CDR3 region has the DNA TGTGCCAGCAGCTTCCCTAGGGAGGGCACAGATACGCAGTATTTT.

This clonotype was recorded many times. The gene calls are TRBV10-3 and TRBJ2-1; 8 bases agree with TRBD1. The CDR3 sequence is 15 residues long. The J segment lost 7 bases and the V segment lost 2 bases, leaving 7 bases of the junction unmatched. Germline CDR1 reads ENHRY; CDR2 reads SYGVKD. The CDR3, as DNA: TGTGCCATCAGTGAGGCAGGGGGCGGCGTGAATGAGCAGTTCTTC. It codes for CAISEAGGGVNEQFF.